These 2 T cell receptor beta chains share one sample of origin, sequenced in a study of cytomegalovirus exposure and HLA in healthy donors. The PCR employed 60 Vbeta primers together with 13 Jbeta primers. Generated by immunoSEQ multiplex PCR, the TCRdb table keeps only in-frame clones and is missing some. This sample has about 190,000 clones; 80% occur once, and the top ten carry 6.3%. Material: PBMCs. The source of these receptors is a man aged 35 to 55 in good health and CMV-seropositive.

The genes are TRBV7-2 and TRBJ1-2; D unclear. The ends were cut back, 3 bases at V and 4 bases at J, with 6 bases in the middle. Germline loops: CDR1 SGHTA, CDR2 FQGNSA. The CDR3 is 12 amino acids. The CDR3 DNA sequence: TGTGCCAGCAGCTTTGGCCCCTATGGCTACACCTTC. Amino acid sequence: CASSFGPYGYTF. Variable domain in full (rest from reference TRBV7-2 and TRBJ1-2): GAGVSQSPSNKVTEKGKDVELRCDPISGHTALYWYRQSLGQGLEFLIYFQGNSAPDKSGLPSDRFSAERTGGSVSTLTIQRTQQEDSAVYLCASSFGPYGYTFGSGTRLTVV.

The chain carries TRBV6-5 and TRBJ1-1; D gene ambiguous. The CDR3 loop spans 14 amino acids. CDR1 and CDR2 (germline): MNHEY, SVGAGI. Between the trimmed V and J ends, which lost 6 bases and 6 bases, there was a span of 17 bases. DNA of the CDR3: TGTGCCAGCAGATCCCAAGCCCTCCCCGCTGAAGCTTTCTTT. It yields the protein CASRSQALPAEAFF.